This TCR beta chain came from a study of spatial heterogeneity in lung cancer. Study-wide findings and caveats: Ubiquitous expanded tumor TCRs were seen in blood more at resection than at follow-up.

From germline, CDR1 is KGHSH and CDR2 LQKENI. The germline V and J ends were trimmed by 3 bases and 9 bases, with 6 bases remaining between them. The CDR3 runs to 11 residues. TCRdb ran MiXCR on the 5' RACE reads and lists one entry per CDR3 protein. The sample lists nearly 50,000 distinct CDR3 sequences, 7.5% to 8% seen once, with about 13% in the top ten. Documented time point: sample taken at primary tumor resection. Material for sequencing was whole RNA from tumor, nontumor lung or frozen PBMC, left unsorted. This clonotype has only a few counts. Its antigen is not identified. The source was PBMCs, collected at surgery. The rearrangement joins TRBV18 to TRBJ2-1; D not certain. The receptor comes from a female donor with early-stage non-small cell lung cancer. The CDR3 DNA sequence: TGTGCCAGCTCACCGACTGGTGAGCAGTTCTTC. Translating it yields CASSPTGEQFF.